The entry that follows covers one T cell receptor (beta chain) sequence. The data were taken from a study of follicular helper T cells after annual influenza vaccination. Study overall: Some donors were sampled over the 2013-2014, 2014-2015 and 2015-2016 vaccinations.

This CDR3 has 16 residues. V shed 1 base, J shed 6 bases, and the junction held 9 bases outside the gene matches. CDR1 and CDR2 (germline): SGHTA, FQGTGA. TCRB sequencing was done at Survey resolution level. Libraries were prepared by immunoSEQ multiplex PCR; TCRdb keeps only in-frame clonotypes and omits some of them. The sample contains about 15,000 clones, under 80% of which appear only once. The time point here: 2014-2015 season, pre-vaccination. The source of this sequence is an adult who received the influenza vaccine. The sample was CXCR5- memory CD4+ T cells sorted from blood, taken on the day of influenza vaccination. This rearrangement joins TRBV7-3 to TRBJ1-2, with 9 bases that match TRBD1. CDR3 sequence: CASSLRGRDRVHGYTF. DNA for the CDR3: TGTGCCAGCAGCTTAAGGGGCCGGGACAGGGTTCATGGCTACACCTTC.